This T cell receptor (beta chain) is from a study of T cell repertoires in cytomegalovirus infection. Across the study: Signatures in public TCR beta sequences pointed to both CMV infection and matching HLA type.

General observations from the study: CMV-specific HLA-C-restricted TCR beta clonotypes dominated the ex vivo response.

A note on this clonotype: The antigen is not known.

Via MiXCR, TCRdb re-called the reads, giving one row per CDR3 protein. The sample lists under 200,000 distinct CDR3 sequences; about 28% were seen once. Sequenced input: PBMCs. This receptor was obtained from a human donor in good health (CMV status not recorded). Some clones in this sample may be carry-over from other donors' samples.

CDR3 protein: CASSALSTQYF. Written as DNA, the CDR3 is TGTGCCAGCAGTGCTCTATCCACCCAGTACTTC. This chain joins TRBV2 and TRBJ2-5, with no clear D. CDR1 and CDR2 from the germline V gene are SNHLY and FYNNEI. V lost 4 bases, J lost 8 bases, and 8 bases lay in between. The CDR3 totals 11 residues.